Below, 7 T cell receptor beta chains from the same sample are listed, as sequenced in a study of neoadjuvant anti-PD-1 for oral cavity cancer. Stated time point: after neoadjuvant nivolumab, at surgical resection. The table came from immunoSEQ multiplex PCR; TCRdb's copy has only in-frame clones and leaves some out. Counted here are over 65,000 clones, 85% occurring once; the ten biggest clones make up around 3.7%. The source material was PBMCs, sampled after nivolumab (anti-PD-1) treatment. These TCRs come from a person between 40 and 85 years old with oral cavity squamous cell carcinoma.

This chain connects TRBV6-1 to TRBJ1-2; D remains ambiguous. From germline, CDR1 is MNHNS and CDR2 SASEGT. The CDR3 has 15 residues. The ends were cut back, 2 bases at V and 3 bases at J, with 13 bases in the middle. This CDR3 is CASSEPSGRHYGYTF. CDR3 sequence (DNA): TGTGCCAGCAGTGAACCCTCCGGACGACACTATGGCTACACCTTC.

This clone was picked up one time. This chain links TRBV9 with TRBJ2-2; the match to TRBD2 covers 8 bases. The germline gives CDR1 SGDLS, CDR2 YYNGEE. The CDR3 is 15 residues long. V dropped 0 bases and J dropped 6; count of bases not matched to a gene: 4. CDR3 residues: CASSVAGRAAGELFF. The CDR3 DNA is TGTGCCAGCAGCGTAGCCGGGAGGGCCGCCGGGGAGCTGTTTTTT. Using reference TRBV9 and TRBJ2-2 for the parts outside the CDR3, the full variable domain is DSGVTQTPKHLITATGQRVTLRCSPRSGDLSVYWYQQSLDQGLQFLIQYYNGEERAKGNILERFSAQQFPDLHSELNLSSLELGDSALYFCASSVAGRAAGELFFGEGSRLTVL.

This sequence joins TRBV30 and TRBJ1-1; D is perhaps TRBD1 (5 bases). Germline CDR1 is GTSNPN and CDR2 is SVGIG (reference sequence). CDR3 size: 11 residues. The V end lost 5 bases, the J end lost 3 bases, and 7 bases lay between the germline ends. The CDR3: CAWQGYTEAFF. The CDR3 coding sequence is TGTGCCTGGCAGGGCTACACTGAAGCTTTCTTT.

The gene calls are TRBV5-1 and TRBJ2-3; 8 bases match TRBD2. In germline, CDR1 is SGHRS, CDR2 YFSETQ. The CDR3 runs to 15 residues. V shed 4 bases and J 5 bases; nucleotides not matched to a gene: 9. The CDR3 protein is CASSGLAGYRDTQYF. In DNA, the CDR3 is TGCGCCAGCAGCGGATTAGCGGGATACCGAGATACGCAGTATTTT.

This chain joins TRBV2 and TRBJ2-5; D call uncertain. CDR3 size: 12 residues. The germline V gene has CDR1 SNHLY and CDR2 FYNNEI. Trimming left V 6 bases short and J 5 bases short, with 10 bases between. The CDR3 coding sequence is TGTGCCAGCAGGGGTAGTGGGGAGACCCAGTACTTC. Encoded protein: CASRGSGETQYF.

This clone was recorded a few times. This chain joins TRBV29-1 and TRBJ1-1, with D maybe TRBD1 (5 bases). The germline V gene encodes CDR1 SQVTM and CDR2 ANQGSEA. Trimming cost V 5 bases and J 2 bases, with 9 bases left between them. The CDR3 is 12 amino acids. The CDR3 DNA sequence: TGCAGCGTTCCAGGGTTAAACACTGAAGCTTTCTTT. Its translation is CSVPGLNTEAFF. The whole variable domain, filled in from reference TRBV29-1 and TRBJ1-1, reads SAVISQKPSRDICQRGTSLTIQCQVDSQVTMMFWYRQQPGQSLTLIATANQGSEATYESGFVIDKFPISRPNLTFSTLTVSNMSPEDSSIYLCSVPGLNTEAFFGQGTRLTVV.

The chain couples TRBV5-6 to TRBJ1-1; 8 bases are a match to TRBD1. The CDR3 is 16 amino acids. With 4 bases clipped from V and 5 bases from J, the junction kept 13 bases outside the gene matches. From germline, CDR1 is SGHDT and CDR2 YYEEEE. The CDR3 loop reads CASSPEFNRGWTEAFF. CDR3 sequence (DNA): TGTGCCAGCAGCCCAGAGTTCAACAGGGGGTGGACTGAAGCTTTCTTT. The full variable domain, in which reference TRBV5-6 and TRBJ1-1 provide the parts outside the CDR3, is DAGVTQSPTHLIKTRGQQVTLRCSPKSGHDTVSWYQQALGQGPQFIFQYYEEEERQRGNFPDRFSGHQFPNYSSELNVNALLLGDSALYLCASSPEFNRGWTEAFFGQGTRLTVV.